The 12 T cell receptor beta chains in this list originate from one sample, sequenced in a study of beta chain features in type 1 diabetes (dated by TCRdb to the late 2010s). No antigen is known for these receptors. Preparation of the library involved the immunoSEQ multiplex PCR assay. All of the isolated RNA was reverse transcribed with the High Capacity cDNA Reverse Transcription Kit, so expressed TCRB transcripts were sequenced. Imported from immuneACCESS, the table was reduced by TCRdb to in-frame sequences with V and J called. These copies leave out some clones; in studies compared against another copy, an unresolved V gene accounts for under half, and the cause of the remainder is not known. For this sample there are about 740,000 clones; over 10% appear just once. The ten largest clones add up to 0.022% of the sample. General conclusions and limits of the study: Type 1 diabetes patients showed a moderate but significant shortening of TCRB CDR3 length in all four CD4+ subsets.

The sample was naive CD4+ T cells from blood. The cell subset or site label corresponds to: true naive CD4+ T cells. The receptor source for this set is a man younger than 35 with type 1 diabetes.

V is TRBV6-5 and J is TRBJ2-1, with a weak D call TRBD1 (6 bases). V dropped 6 bases and J dropped 4 bases, with 16 bases sitting between them. CDR3 size: 15 residues. Germline CDR1 and CDR2: MNHEY and SVGAGI. The CDR3 loop reads CASSYGTGIYNEQFF. For the CDR3, the DNA is TGTGCCAGCAGCTACGGAACAGGGATATACAATGAGCAGTTCTTC.

This clone turned up a few times. The J gene is TRBJ2-2, the V gene TRBV2; the match to TRBD2 covers 8 bases. The germline gives CDR1 SNHLY, CDR2 FYNNEI. V lost 0 bases and J lost 6; bases outside the gene matches: 6. CDR3 length equals 16 residues. The CDR3 loop reads CASSEAELAEAGELFF. The CDR3 DNA reads TGTGCCAGCAGTGAAGCAGAACTAGCGGAAGCCGGGGAGCTGTTTTTT.

Only a few counts were recorded for this clone. The rearrangement joins TRBV6-5 to TRBJ2-7, with unresolved D. Germline V gives CDR1 MNHEY, CDR2 SVGAGI. The CDR3 is made up of 15 amino acids. V dropped 2 bases and J dropped 4 bases, with 15 bases sitting between them. The CDR3 DNA reads as TGTGCCAGCAGTTACGTCGGTTCCATCGATTACGAGCAGTACTTC. The encoded protein is CASSYVGSIDYEQYF.

The chain joins TRBV29-1 to TRBJ1-1; no definite D call. Germline V gene sequence: CDR1 SQVTM, CDR2 ANQGSEA. The CDR3 has 12 amino acids. V was clipped by 7 bases and J by 2 bases, with 11 bases between them. The CDR3 region has the DNA TGCAGCGGGGGATCCAGCAACACTGAAGCTTTCTTT. Translation: CSGGSSNTEAFF.

Only a few counts were recorded for this clone. The chain has TRBV7-9 and TRBJ2-3; D perhaps matches TRBD1 (6 bases). The CDR3 spans 14 residues. The V gene lost 5 bases and the J gene lost 2 bases, with 11 bases spanning the gap. Per the germline V gene, CDR1 is SEHNR and CDR2 is FQNEAQ (reference sequence). The CDR3 nucleotides read TGTGCCAGCAGCGGACAGATTTCCACAGATACGCAGTATTTT. The encoded protein is CASSGQISTDTQYF. The full variable domain, in which reference TRBV7-9 and TRBJ2-3 provide the parts outside the CDR3, is DTGVSQNPRHKITKRGQNVTFRCDPISEHNRLYWYRQTLGQGPEFLTYFQNEAQLEKSRLLSDRFSAERPKGSFSTLEIQRTEQGDSAMYLCASSGQISTDTQYFGPGTRLTVL.

The rearrangement joins TRBV27 to TRBJ2-3, with 11 bases that match TRBD2. The CDR3 consists of 16 residues. The germline gives CDR1 MNHEY, CDR2 SMNVEV (reference sequence). After removal of 4 bases from V and 1 base from J, the junction contained 4 bases not matched to a gene. Written as DNA, the CDR3 is TGTGCCAGCAGTTCCGAACTAGCGGGGGGCACAGATACGCAGTATTTT. This translates into CASSSELAGGTDTQYF.

This chain uses TRBV18 with TRBJ2-1; D is ambiguous. The ends were cut back, 6 bases at V and 6 bases at J, with 3 bases in the middle. The CDR3 runs 10 residues. Germline V lookup: CDR1 KGHSH, CDR2 LQKENI. The CDR3 here is CASSSNEQFF. Written as DNA, the CDR3 is TGTGCCAGCTCGAGCAATGAGCAGTTCTTC.

This clone turned up a few times. The chain uses TRBV7-3 and TRBJ2-3; 8 bases map to TRBD1. The CDR3 length is 14 residues. V gave up 0 bases and J gave up 5 bases; unmatched junction bases: 1. CDR1 SGHTA and CDR2 FQGTGA come from the germline V gene. The CDR3 region is CASSLTTGEDTQYF. CDR3 DNA: TGTGCCAGCAGCTTAACGACAGGGGAAGATACGCAGTATTTT.

The V and J genes are TRBV7-9 and TRBJ1-2; weak D call: TRBD1 (6 bases). Trimming removed 5 bases from V and 7 bases from J, with 20 bases in between. Germline V lookup: CDR1 SEHNR, CDR2 FQNEAQ (reference sequence). The CDR3 extends over 15 amino acids. Here the CDR3 DNA reads TGTGCCAGCAGCCCCGGGGAACAGGGAGCTCGTGGCTACACCTTC. It translates to CASSPGEQGARGYTF.

With respect to this clone: Other DNA sequences in the sample encode the same CDR3. This chain connects TRBV4-1 to TRBJ1-2, with D possibly TRBD1 on 6 matching bases. The CDR3 is 14 residues long. Germline loops: CDR1 MGHRA, CDR2 YSYEKL. The V end lost 1 base, the J end lost 4 bases, and 10 bases lay between the germline ends. The CDR3 DNA reads as TGCGCCAGCAGCCAAGTTGGAGGGGGCTATGGCTACACCTTC. This translates into CASSQVGGGYGYTF.

The chain is built from TRBV7-9 and TRBJ1-2; 11 bases line up with TRBD1. Germline trimming cut 5 bases from V and 4 bases from J; bases unmatched to any gene: 12. Germline-derived CDR1 and CDR2 are SEHNR and FQNEAQ (reference sequence). The CDR3 is made up of 17 amino acids. The CDR3 region is CASSLGAGQGVGYGYTF. The CDR3 DNA is TGTGCCAGCAGCCTCGGCGCGGGACAGGGGGTTGGCTATGGCTACACCTTC.

CDR3 nucleotide sequence: TGTGCCATCAAGCCGGGACTAGACCCTGATACGCAGTATTTT. Translation gives CAIKPGLDPDTQYF. The chain uses TRBV10-3 and TRBJ2-3, with 8 bases identical to TRBD2. This CDR3 has 14 amino acids. Per the germline V gene, CDR1 is ENHRY and CDR2 is SYGVKD. V dropped 7 bases and J dropped 6; count of bases not matched to a gene: 9.